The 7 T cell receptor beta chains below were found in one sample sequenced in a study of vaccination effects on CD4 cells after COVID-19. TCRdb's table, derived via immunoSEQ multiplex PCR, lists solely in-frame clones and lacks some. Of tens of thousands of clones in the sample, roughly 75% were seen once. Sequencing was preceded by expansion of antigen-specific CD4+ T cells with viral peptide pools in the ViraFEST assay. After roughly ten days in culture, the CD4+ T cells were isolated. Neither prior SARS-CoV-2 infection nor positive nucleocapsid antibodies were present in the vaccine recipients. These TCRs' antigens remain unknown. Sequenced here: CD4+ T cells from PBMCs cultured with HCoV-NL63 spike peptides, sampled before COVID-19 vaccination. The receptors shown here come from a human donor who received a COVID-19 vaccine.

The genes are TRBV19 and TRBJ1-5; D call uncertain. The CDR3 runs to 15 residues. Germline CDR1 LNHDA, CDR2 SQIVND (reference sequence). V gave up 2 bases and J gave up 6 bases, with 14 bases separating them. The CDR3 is CASSITTRGSQPQHF. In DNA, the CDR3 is TGTGCCAGTAGTATAACGACCCGGGGAAGTCAGCCCCAGCATTTT.

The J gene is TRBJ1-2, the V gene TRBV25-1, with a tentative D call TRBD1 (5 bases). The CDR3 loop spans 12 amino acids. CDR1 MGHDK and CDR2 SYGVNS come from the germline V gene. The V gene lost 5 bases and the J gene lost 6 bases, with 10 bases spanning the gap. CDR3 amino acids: CASSFQGDGYTF. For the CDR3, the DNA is TGTGCCAGCAGTTTCCAGGGTGATGGCTACACCTTC.

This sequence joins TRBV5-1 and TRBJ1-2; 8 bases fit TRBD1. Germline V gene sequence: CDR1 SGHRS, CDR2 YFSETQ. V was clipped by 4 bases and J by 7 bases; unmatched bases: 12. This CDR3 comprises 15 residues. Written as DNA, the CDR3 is TGCGCCAGCAGCCCGGGCGACAGGGGTGTTCGTGGCTACACCTTC. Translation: CASSPGDRGVRGYTF.

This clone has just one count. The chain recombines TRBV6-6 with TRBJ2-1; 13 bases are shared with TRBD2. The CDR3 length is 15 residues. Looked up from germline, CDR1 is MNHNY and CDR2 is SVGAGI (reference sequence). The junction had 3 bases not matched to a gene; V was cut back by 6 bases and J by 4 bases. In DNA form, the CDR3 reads TGTGCCAGCAGACGGACTAGCGGGGGTTACAATGAGCAGTTCTTC. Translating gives CASRRTSGGYNEQFF.

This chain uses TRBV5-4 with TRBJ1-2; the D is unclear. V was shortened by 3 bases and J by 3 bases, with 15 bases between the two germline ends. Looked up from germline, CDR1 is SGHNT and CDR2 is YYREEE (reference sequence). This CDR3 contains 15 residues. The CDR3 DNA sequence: TGTGCCAGCAGCTCTAGGACGGCAGACGACTATGGCTACACCTTC. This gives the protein CASSSRTADDYGYTF.

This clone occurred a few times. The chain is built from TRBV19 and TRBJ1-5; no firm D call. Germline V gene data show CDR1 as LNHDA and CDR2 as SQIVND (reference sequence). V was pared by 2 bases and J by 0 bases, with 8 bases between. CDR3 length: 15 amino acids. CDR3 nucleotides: TGTGCCAGTAGTATAAGGCATTATAGCAATCAGCCCCAGCATTTT. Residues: CASSIRHYSNQPQHF.

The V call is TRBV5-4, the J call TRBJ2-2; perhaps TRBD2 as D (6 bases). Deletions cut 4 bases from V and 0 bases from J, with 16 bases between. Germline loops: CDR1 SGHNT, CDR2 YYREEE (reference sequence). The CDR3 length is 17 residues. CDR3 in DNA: TGTGCCAGCAGCGCCCACGGAGGGAATTCGAACACCGGGGAGCTGTTTTTT. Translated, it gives CASSAHGGNSNTGELFF. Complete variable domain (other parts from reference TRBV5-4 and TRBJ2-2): ETGVTQSPTHLIKTRGQQVTLRCSSQSGHNTVSWYQQALGQGPQFIFQYYREEENGRGNFPPRFSGLQFPNYSSELNVNALELDDSALYLCASSAHGGNSNTGELFFGEGSRLTVL.